The 19 T cell receptor beta chains given below trace back to one sample, sequenced in a study of blood T cell repertoires in COVID-19. Using immunoSEQ multiplex PCR, the repertoire was profiled, and TCRdb retains in-frame clones only, with some absent. The table includes about 140,000 clones, around 83% detected once. The sample consisted of peripheral blood. All receptors come from a woman of 80 years or more with acute or convalescent COVID-19.

This clone came up once. The V call is TRBV4-1, the J call TRBJ1-5; 8 positions agree with TRBD1. Looked up from germline, CDR1 is MGHRA and CDR2 is YSYEKL. V lost 2 bases to trimming and J lost 4 bases; unmatched junction nucleotides: 7. This CDR3 contains 16 residues. CDR3 sequence: CASSQPRTGINQPQHF. DNA for the CDR3: TGCGCCAGCAGCCAACCGAGGACAGGGATTAATCAGCCCCAGCATTTT.

CDR3 in DNA: TGTGCCAGTAGTACCTTCGGCGGTCCCTACGAGCAGTACTTC. As protein: CASSTFGGPYEQYF. V gene TRBV19 combines with J gene TRBJ2-7; D call uncertain. This CDR3 region has 14 residues. Germline V gene data show CDR1 as LNHDA and CDR2 as SQIVND (reference sequence). V gave up 4 bases and J gave up 2 bases, with 12 bases separating them. The full variable domain, in which reference TRBV19 and TRBJ2-7 provide the parts outside the CDR3, is DGGITQSPKYLFRKEGQNVTLSCEQNLNHDAMYWYRQDPGQGLRLIYYSQIVNDFQKGDIAEGYSVSREKKESFPLTVTSAQKNPTAFYLCASSTFGGPYEQYFGPGTRLTVT.

The chain uses TRBV5-1 and TRBJ2-1, with 10 bases fitting TRBD2. In germline, CDR1 is SGHRS, CDR2 YFSETQ. V shed 2 bases, J shed 3 bases, and the junction held 5 bases outside the gene matches. The CDR3 is made up of 16 amino acids. The CDR3 coding sequence is TGCGCCAGCAGCTTTACCGGGACTAGCGACTACAATGAGCAGTTCTTC. This gives the protein CASSFTGTSDYNEQFF.

The chain carries TRBV24-1 and TRBJ2-2; 7 nucleotides line up with TRBD1. The J segment lost 2 bases and the V segment lost 2 bases, leaving 4 bases of the junction unmatched. CDR1 is KGHDR, CDR2 SFDVKD, per germline. The CDR3 totals 16 residues. The DNA for the CDR3 is TGTGCCACCAGTGATTGGACAGGTGGTAACACCGGGGAGCTGTTTTTT. It specifies CATSDWTGGNTGELFF.

The V and J genes are TRBV5-1 and TRBJ2-3; possible D gene TRBD2, 5 bases. The CDR3 is 15 amino acids. Trimming took off 0 bases at V and 1 base at J, with 9 bases between the two ends. Germline CDR1 and CDR2: SGHRS and YFSETQ. This CDR3 is CASSLGGSGTDTQYF. The CDR3 nucleotides are TGCGCCAGCAGCTTGGGAGGGTCTGGCACAGATACGCAGTATTTT.

This chain links TRBV24-1 with TRBJ2-1; 10 positions match TRBD1. The CDR3 has 16 amino acids. The junction had 11 bases not matched to a gene; V was cut back by 3 bases and J by 10 bases. Germline values: CDR1 KGHDR, CDR2 SFDVKD. Here the CDR3 DNA reads TGTGCCACCAGTGATCCAGACAGGGGGCTAATCGGGGAGCAGTTCTTC. Amino acids: CATSDPDRGLIGEQFF.

The chain couples TRBV9 to TRBJ2-7, with 9 bases lining up with TRBD1. The CDR3 loop spans 15 amino acids. Germline CDR1 reads SGDLS; CDR2 reads YYNGEE. Germline trimming cut 3 bases from V and 3 bases from J; bases unmatched to any gene: 7. The CDR3 here is CASSGRDRDHYEQYF. The CDR3 coding sequence is TGTGCCAGCAGCGGCAGGGACAGGGACCACTACGAGCAGTACTTC.

The rearrangement joins TRBV7-6 to TRBJ2-1; 10 bases align to TRBD1. Looked up from germline, CDR1 is SGHVS and CDR2 is FNYEAQ. V lost 5 bases, J lost 8 bases, and 9 bases stayed unmatched. This CDR3 has 15 amino acids. The CDR3 sequence is CASSRLGQGYDEQFF. CDR3 DNA sequence: TGTGCCAGCAGCCGGTTGGGACAGGGGTATGATGAGCAGTTCTTC. Full variable domain (missing parts from reference TRBV7-6 and TRBJ2-1): GAGVSQSPRYKVTKRGQDVALRCDPISGHVSLYWYRQALGQGPEFLTYFNYEAQQDKSGLPNDRFSAERPEGSISTLTIQRTEQRDSAMYRCASSRLGQGYDEQFFGPGTRLTVL.

The chain joins TRBV24-1 to TRBJ1-1; TRBD1 matches 8 bases. Losses at the gene ends were 6 bases for V and 5 bases for J; bases not matched to a gene: 4. Germline CDR1 reads KGHDR; CDR2 reads SFDVKD. The CDR3 has 13 amino acids. The CDR3, as DNA: TGTGCCACCAGTCAAACAGGGGGAACTGAAGCTTTCTTT. It is translated as CATSQTGGTEAFF.

This sequence joins TRBV5-1 and TRBJ1-1, with 7 positions matching TRBD1. V was clipped by 4 bases and J by 3 bases; unmatched bases: 6. The germline CDR1 and CDR2 sequences are SGHRS and YFSETQ. The CDR3 has 14 residues. In DNA, the CDR3 is TGCGCCAGCAGCCGGGGACAGTTGTACACTGAAGCTTTCTTT. The encoded protein is CASSRGQLYTEAFF. Variable domain in full (rest from reference TRBV5-1 and TRBJ1-1): KAGVTQTPRYLIKTRGQQVTLSCSPISGHRSVSWYQQTPGQGLQFLFEYFSETQRNKGNFPGRFSGRQFSNSRSEMNVSTLELGDSALYLCASSRGQLYTEAFFGQGTRLTVV.

The gene calls are TRBV10-3 and TRBJ1-2; the D is unclear. V was trimmed by 6 bases and J by 3 bases, leaving 8 bases between them. From germline, CDR1 is ENHRY and CDR2 SYGVKD. The CDR3 is 12 residues long. CDR3 coding DNA: TGTGCCATCAGCCAAGCCGACTATGGCTACACCTTC. Protein product: CAISQADYGYTF.

The rearrangement uses TRBV6-2 or TRBV6-3 and TRBJ2-3; D may be TRBD1 (6 bases). The CDR3 spans 20 residues. Trimming stripped 3 bases from V and 2 bases from J, with 27 bases between. The germline V gene has CDR1 MNHEY and CDR2 SVGEGT. CDR3 loop: CASSYSTEGTGIWVTDTQYF. CDR3 in DNA: TGTGCCAGCAGTTATTCCACAGAAGGCACAGGGATTTGGGTCACAGATACGCAGTATTTT.

This clone has a count of ten or more. The rearrangement uses TRBV3-1 (or the pseudogene TRBV3-2) and TRBJ2-4; D is uncertain. Germline assignment: CDR1 LGHDT and CDR2 YNNKEL (reference sequence). Trimming pared 1 base from V and 8 bases from J, leaving 6 bases between. The CDR3 covers 12 residues. The CDR3 is CASSQVTDIQYF. For the CDR3, the DNA is TGTGCCAGCAGCCAAGTCACAGACATTCAGTACTTC.

The chain combines TRBV10-1 with TRBJ2-7, with 7 bases that match TRBD2. After removal of 8 bases from V and 6 bases from J, the junction contained 7 bases not matched to a gene. CDR3 length: 12 amino acids. Germline V gives CDR1 WNHNN, CDR2 SYGVQD (reference sequence). DNA of the CDR3: TGCGCCAGCCGGGCGACGGGAGGCGAGCAGTACTTC. Translating it yields CASRATGGEQYF.

This clone appeared many times. The chain uses TRBV6-5 and TRBJ2-7, with D perhaps TRBD2 (6 bases). The CDR3 extends over 15 amino acids. Trimming removed 5 bases from V and 0 bases from J, with 14 bases in between. Germline V gene data show CDR1 as MNHEY and CDR2 as SVGAGI. The DNA of the CDR3 is TGTGCCAGCAGTCCCCGACTAGGCAGCTCCTACGAGCAGTACTTC. The encoded protein is CASSPRLGSSYEQYF.

This sequence joins TRBV4-1 and TRBJ2-5, with 12 bases fitting TRBD2. Per germline, CDR1 MGHRA and CDR2 YSYEKL. The CDR3 runs to 17 residues. J was trimmed by 2 bases and V by 3 bases; bases with no gene match: 7. The CDR3 coding sequence is TGCGCCAGCAGCCAGTTGACTAGCGGGAGTGTACAAGAGACCCAGTACTTC. It translates to CASSQLTSGSVQETQYF.

This chain links TRBV6-1 with TRBJ2-7; D uncertain. The V end was cut by 0 bases, the J end by 3 bases, with 9 bases between. Germline CDR1 MNHNS, CDR2 SASEGT. The CDR3 runs to 14 residues. The CDR3 DNA sequence: TGTGCCAGCAGTGAAGCTGGCAGCGACTACGAGCAGTACTTC. Protein: CASSEAGSDYEQYF.

This CDR3 reads CASSRQGAPYQPQHF. The CDR3 nucleotides read TGTGCCAGCTCACGCCAGGGGGCCCCTTATCAGCCCCAGCATTTT. The chain combines TRBV18 with TRBJ1-5, with 8 bases that match TRBD1. The V and J ends lost 4 bases and 5 bases, in that order; junction bases with no gene match: 7. The CDR3 sequence is 15 residues long. Germline loops: CDR1 KGHSH, CDR2 LQKENI.

The V call is TRBV2, the J call TRBJ1-6; tentatively, D is TRBD1 (6 bases). Germline V gene lookup returns CDR1 SNHLY and CDR2 FYNNEI. This CDR3 has 15 amino acids. The V end was cut by 6 bases, the J end by 9 bases, with 18 bases between. The CDR3 DNA reads TGTGCCAGCAGGCGCTCCAGGACAGAGGCTTCACCCCTCCACTTT. It specifies CASRRSRTEASPLHF.